The rows below give T cell receptor beta chains drawn from one sample of a study of CD8 T cells in acute hepatitis C reinfection. Produced via immunoSEQ multiplex PCR; TCRdb's table is partial and in-frame only. This table has tens of thousands of clones, roughly 89% appearing once. The sequenced material came from naive CD8+ T cells from PBMCs. Source of these receptors: a man aged 25-45 years with chronic hepatitis C. CDR3s include the opening cysteine and the closing phenylalanine or tryptophan. The D gene is left open where the match is weak. Where a row states a size, it is once, few, many or the class of an expanded clone; other rows omit it.

d_call	cdr3_length	clone_size	v_call	j_call	cdr3_nt	cdr3_aa
.	13	.	TRBV19	TRBJ2-7	TGTGCCAGTAGTATGGGGCCCTACGATGAGCAGTACTTC	CASSMGPYDEQYF
TRBD2	12	once	TRBV29-1	TRBJ2-7	TGCAGCGTAGCGGGAGCCTCCTACGAGCAGTACTTC	CSVAGASYEQYF
TRBD1	19	.	TRBV19	TRBJ1-5	TGTGCCAGTAGTATAGGTCCGATGGGGGACAGCGGGAACAATCAGCCCCAGCATTTT	CASSIGPMGDSGNNQPQHF
TRBD1	15	once	TRBV4-3	TRBJ2-3	TGCGCCAGCAGCCTCTGGACAGGTGGAACAGATACGCAGTATTTT	CASSLWTGGTDTQYF
TRBD1	19	.	TRBV27	TRBJ2-3	TGTGCCAGCAGCCTATCCTCCCCCGGGACAGGGGGATTCACAGATACGCAGTATTTT	CASSLSSPGTGGFTDTQYF
TRBD1	14	.	TRBV5-1	TRBJ1-2	TGCGCCAGCAGCTATTTCCGGGACAGCTATGGCTACACCTTC	CASSYFRDSYGYTF
.	15	.	TRBV13	TRBJ2-1	TGTGCCAGCAGCGGAAGACTAGGGGGCCTTAATGAGCAGTTCTTC	CASSGRLGGLNEQFF
.	13	.	TRBV7-9	TRBJ2-7	TGTGCCAGCAGCTTAGAAAGTAATTACGAGCAGTACTTC	CASSLESNYEQYF
.	15	few	TRBV7-9	TRBJ2-7	TGTGCCAGCAGAGCCCCGGGACGGAGCTCCTACGAGCAGTACTTC	CASRAPGRSSYEQYF
.	13	.	TRBV7-9	TRBJ2-7	TGTGCCAGCAGCTTTACAAAATCCTACGAGCAGTACTTC	CASSFTKSYEQYF
.	14	.	TRBV14	TRBJ2-5	TGTGCCAGCAGCCAAACAGGGACACAAGAGACCCAGTACTTC	CASSQTGTQETQYF
.	14	.	TRBV13	TRBJ2-1	TGTGCCAGCAGCCTGGGGACTCGGGACAATGAGCAGTTCTTC	CASSLGTRDNEQFF
.	13	.	TRBV5-5	TRBJ1-1	TGTGCCAGCAGTTTCGGGACCTCCACTGAAGCTTTCTTT	CASSFGTSTEAFF
.	8	once	TRBV30	TRBJ1-2	TGTGCAAGGGATGGCTACACCTTC	CARDGYTF
.	14	.	TRBV19	TRBJ2-2	TGTGCCAGTAGTCTTGCACGGAACACCGGGGAGCTGTTTTTT	CASSLARNTGELFF
TRBD2	14	.	TRBV7-9	TRBJ2-1	TGTGCCAGCAGGTCGACTAGCGGGGGGAATGAGCAGTTCTTC	CASRSTSGGNEQFF
.	14	.	TRBV4-2	TRBJ2-3	TGTGCCAGCAGCCAAGAAACGGGGGTCGATACGCAGTATTTT	CASSQETGVDTQYF
.	14	.	TRBV7-9	TRBJ2-7	TGTGCCAGCAGCGCCAGCACAGGCTCCTACGAGCAGTACTTC	CASSASTGSYEQYF
.	12	.	TRBV6-6	TRBJ2-7	TGTGCCAGCAGTTACTCGTCCTACGAGCAGTACTTC	CASSYSSYEQYF
.	13	.	TRBV4-1	TRBJ2-1	TGCGCCAGCAGCCAAGATGGGGGATGGGAGCAGTTCTTC	CASSQDGGWEQFF
TRBD2	15	.	TRBV7-8	TRBJ2-7	TGTGCCAGCAGCTTGGAGACTAGCCCTAACTACGAGCAGTACTTC	CASSLETSPNYEQYF
.	15	.	TRBV2	TRBJ2-7	TGTGCCAGCAGTGAAGTGTTAGCCGATACCTACGAGCAGTACTTC	CASSEVLADTYEQYF
TRBD2	15	.	TRBV13	TRBJ2-1	TGTGCCAGCAGCCAGAGGTCGGGACTAGCGGAGTTGGCGTTCTTC	CASSQRSGLAELAFF
.	12	.	TRBV10-3	TRBJ1-1	TGTGCCATCAGTGGGGGTCACACTGAAGCTTTCTTT	CAISGGHTEAFF
.	15	once	TRBV11-2	TRBJ2-1	TGTGCCAGCAGCTTAGGGGTAGGGGCACACAATGAGCAGTTCTTC	CASSLGVGAHNEQFF
.	12	few	TRBV2	TRBJ2-7	TGTGCCAGCCAGGGTTCCCCCTACGAGCAGTACTTC	CASQGSPYEQYF
TRBD2	16	once	TRBV7-9	TRBJ2-5	TGTGCCAGCAGCTTAGAGGGACTAGCGGCCCAAGAGACCCAGTACTTC	CASSLEGLAAQETQYF
.	14	.	TRBV5-4	TRBJ2-5	TGTGCCAGCAGCTCGGTTTGGGGGGCCGAGACCCAGTACTTC	CASSSVWGAETQYF
.	12	few	TRBV7-8	TRBJ1-5	TGTGCCAGCAGCTCGTTTAATCAGCCCCAGCATTTT	CASSSFNQPQHF
.	12	.	TRBV7-9	TRBJ2-2	TGTGCCAGCAGCTGGAATGCCGGGGAGCTGTTTTTT	CASSWNAGELFF
.	10	.	TRBV9	TRBJ1-2	TGTGCCAGCAGCGGCGGTGGCTACACCTTC	CASSGGGYTF
.	14	.	TRBV9	TRBJ1-1	TGTGCCAGTTCATTGGGACCGCAGAACACTGAAGCTTTCTTT	CASSLGPQNTEAFF
.	13	.	TRBV9	TRBJ2-7	TGTGCCAGCAGCAAGTGGGGGGGCAACGAGCAGTACTTC	CASSKWGGNEQYF
.	13	.	TRBV18	TRBJ2-3	TGTGCCAGCTCACCAGTGGAAACAGATACGCAGTATTTT	CASSPVETDTQYF
TRBD1	15	.	TRBV6-5	TRBJ1-2	TGTGCCAGCAGTTACGACCTACAGGGGGGCGGTGGCTACACCTTC	CASSYDLQGGGGYTF
.	14	.	TRBV30	TRBJ2-3	TGTGCCTGGAGTTTGGGAGGGGGCATAGATACGCAGTATTTT	CAWSLGGGIDTQYF
TRBD2	20	.	TRBV6-1	TRBJ2-1	TGTGCCAGCAGTGATCCGGGACTAGCGGGAGGGTGGCTTTCCTCAATGGAGCAGTTCTTC	CASSDPGLAGGWLSSMEQFF
.	10	.	TRBV21-1	TRBJ2-4	TGTGCCAGCAGCATGGAGATTCAGTACTTC	CASSMEIQYF
.	13	.	TRBV7-9	TRBJ2-3	TGTGCCAGCAGCTTGGAGAGCACAGATACGCAGTATTTT	CASSLESTDTQYF
TRBD2	15	.	TRBV29-1	TRBJ2-7	TGCAGCGTTGGTGTTTGGCGGGGGGTATCCTACGAGCAGTACTTC	CSVGVWRGVSYEQYF
.	13	.	TRBV19	TRBJ1-1	TGTGCCAGTAGTGCCACTCTCGGGACTGAAGCTTTCTTT	CASSATLGTEAFF
.	15	.	TRBV6-5	TRBJ1-5	TGTGCCAGCAGTTACCGAGGGGATAGCAATCAGCCCCAGCATTTT	CASSYRGDSNQPQHF
TRBD1	14	few	TRBV2	TRBJ2-7	TGTGCCAGCAGTCACTCGGACAGGGCTTACGAGCAGTACTTC	CASSHSDRAYEQYF
.	11	.	TRBV11-3	TRBJ1-1	TGTGCCAGCAGCCAAGGGGGGGAAGCTTTCTTT	CASSQGGEAFF
.	12	.	TRBV7-9	TRBJ1-1	TGTGCCAGCAGCTTGGATTCCGGGGAAGCTTTCTTT	CASSLDSGEAFF
.	16	.	TRBV10-3	TRBJ1-1	TGTGCCATCAAGGAGGGTTTGAGGGGAGTGAACACTGAAGCTTTCTTT	CAIKEGLRGVNTEAFF
.	12	.	TRBV5-1	TRBJ2-7	TGCGCCAGCAGCGCCAGGGGCTACGAGCAGTACTTC	CASSARGYEQYF